The 11 T cell receptor beta chains listed next were all sequenced from one sample in a study of cytomegalovirus exposure and HLA in healthy donors. A multiplex PCR was run with 60 Vbeta primers and 13 Jbeta primers. TCRdb's copy holds only in-frame clones and misses some; the assay was immunoSEQ multiplex PCR. Of 150,000 to 200,000 clones in the sample, around four fifths were seen once. Specimen: PBMCs. These receptors originate from a man aged 50 or older in good health and CMV-seropositive.

The rearrangement joins TRBV11-2 to TRBJ2-7, with no clear D. V gave up 1 base and J gave up 0 bases, with 7 bases separating them. Germline V gene sequence: CDR1 SGHAT, CDR2 FQNNGV. This CDR3 has 14 amino acids. The CDR3 region has the DNA TGTGCCAGCAGCTTAGTTGCAGACTCCTACGAGCAGTACTTC. Translation gives CASSLVADSYEQYF.

The rearrangement joins TRBV9 to TRBJ2-3, with 7 bases aligning to TRBD2. The CDR3 is 17 residues long. In germline, CDR1 is SGDLS, CDR2 YYNGEE. Losses at the gene ends were 0 bases for V and 1 base for J; bases not matched to a gene: 8. CDR3 DNA: TGTGCCAGCAGCGTAGCTATGGGTCTAGCGGGCACAGATACGCAGTATTTT. It is translated as CASSVAMGLAGTDTQYF.

This chain links TRBV30 with TRBJ2-3; 9 nucleotides align to TRBD2. Losses at the gene ends were 3 bases for V and 2 bases for J; bases not matched to a gene: 3. The CDR3 has 14 residues. Germline V gives CDR1 GTSNPN, CDR2 SVGIG (reference sequence). DNA for the CDR3: TGTGCCTGGAGCGCGGGGGGGAACACAGATACGCAGTATTTT. This encodes CAWSAGGNTDTQYF.

This clone was seen more than once but under ten times. The chain is built from TRBV2 and TRBJ1-2, with 8 nucleotides matching TRBD1. The CDR3 runs 15 residues. The ends lost 7 bases at V and 6 bases at J; junction bases unmatched: 13. CDR1 SNHLY and CDR2 FYNNEI come from the germline V gene. CDR3 amino acids: CASTLLSAGGNGYTF. The CDR3 nucleotides read TGTGCCAGCACTCTCCTTTCCGCAGGGGGCAATGGCTACACCTTC. The whole variable domain, filled in from reference TRBV2 and TRBJ1-2, reads EPEVTQTPSHQVTQMGQEVILRCVPISNHLYFYWYRQILGQKVEFLVSFYNNEISEKSEIFDDQFSVERPDGSNFTLKIRSTKLEDSAMYFCASTLLSAGGNGYTFGSGTRLTVV.

The chain couples TRBV6-5 to TRBJ1-2; no clear D. CDR1 is MNHEY and CDR2 is SVGAGI in the germline V gene. The CDR3 spans 14 residues. Trimming took off 5 bases at V and 8 bases at J, with 18 bases between the two ends. The CDR3 DNA follows: TGTGCCAGCAGTGTGAATTTGGAGGTAGGAGGCTACACCTTC. Its protein is CASSVNLEVGGYTF.

The V and J genes are TRBV5-8 and TRBJ1-5; D is perhaps TRBD1 (5 bases). The V end was cut by 4 bases, the J end by 0 bases, with 11 bases between. The CDR3 totals 15 residues. Germline lookup yields CDR1 SGHTS and CDR2 YDEGEE. CDR3 bases: TGTGCCAGCAGCCCGGGACTGCTTAGCAATCAGCCCCAGCATTTT. The encoded protein is CASSPGLLSNQPQHF.

This clone came up once. The rearrangement links TRBV6-5 to TRBJ2-5; TRBD2 might be the D (6 bases). The J call is doubtful: the DNA matches TRBJ2-7 better. The CDR3 is made up of 14 amino acids. Germline CDR1 reads MNHEY; CDR2 reads SVGAGI. CDR3 region: CASSYGGVTYEQYF. CDR3 nucleotides: TGTGCCAGCAGTTATGGCGGGGTCACATACGAGCAGTACTTC.

This chain links TRBV6-5 with TRBJ2-3; TRBD2 matches 8 bases. Trimming took 0 bases from V and 3 from J; bases not matched to a gene: 5. The germline V gene has CDR1 MNHEY and CDR2 SVGAGI. The CDR3 has 16 residues. CDR3 DNA sequence: TGTGCCAGCAGTTACTCCCCGGGACTAGTAACAGATACGCAGTATTTT. Translation gives CASSYSPGLVTDTQYF.

The chain recombines TRBV10-2 with TRBJ1-2; possibly TRBD1 for D (5 bases). Germline V gives CDR1 WSHSY, CDR2 SAAADI. CDR3 length equals 12 residues. V lost 3 bases and J lost 6, with 8 bases in between. The CDR3 loop is CASSDRVDGYTF. DNA of the CDR3: TGCGCCAGCAGTGACAGGGTGGATGGCTACACCTTC.

The gene calls are TRBV9 and TRBJ2-2; the match to TRBD1 covers 10 bases. The CDR3 spans 17 residues. V lost 1 base and J lost 3; bases outside the gene matches: 6. The germline CDR1 and CDR2 sequences are SGDLS and YYNGEE. CDR3 nucleotides: TGTGCCAGCAGCGTACCGGGACAGGGGATTCACACCGGGGAGCTGTTTTTT. Translation gives CASSVPGQGIHTGELFF.

This clone has a handful of counts. DNA of the CDR3: TGTGCCTGGAGTGTACTGGGTGGGACACGGTATACGCAGTATTTT. Protein product: CAWSVLGGTRYTQYF. The chain joins TRBV30 to TRBJ2-3; tentative D call: TRBD1 (6 bases). Trimming removed 0 bases from V and 7 bases from J, with 17 bases in between. CDR1 is GTSNPN, CDR2 SVGIG, per germline (reference sequence). This CDR3 has 15 amino acids.